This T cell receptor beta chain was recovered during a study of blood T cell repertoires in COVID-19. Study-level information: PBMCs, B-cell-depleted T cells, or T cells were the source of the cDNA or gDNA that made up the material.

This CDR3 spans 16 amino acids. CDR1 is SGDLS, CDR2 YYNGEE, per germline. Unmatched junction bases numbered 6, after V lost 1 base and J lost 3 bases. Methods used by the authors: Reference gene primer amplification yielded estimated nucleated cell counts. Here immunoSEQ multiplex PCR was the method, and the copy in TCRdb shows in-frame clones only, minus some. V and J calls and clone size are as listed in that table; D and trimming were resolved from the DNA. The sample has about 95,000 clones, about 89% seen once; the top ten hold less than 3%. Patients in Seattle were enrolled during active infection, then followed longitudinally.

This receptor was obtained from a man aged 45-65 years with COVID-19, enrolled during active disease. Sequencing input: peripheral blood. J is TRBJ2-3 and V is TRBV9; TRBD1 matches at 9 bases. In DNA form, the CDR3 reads TGTGCCAGCAGCGTATCAGGACAGGGGATGACAGATACGCAGTATTTT. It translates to CASSVSGQGMTDTQYF.